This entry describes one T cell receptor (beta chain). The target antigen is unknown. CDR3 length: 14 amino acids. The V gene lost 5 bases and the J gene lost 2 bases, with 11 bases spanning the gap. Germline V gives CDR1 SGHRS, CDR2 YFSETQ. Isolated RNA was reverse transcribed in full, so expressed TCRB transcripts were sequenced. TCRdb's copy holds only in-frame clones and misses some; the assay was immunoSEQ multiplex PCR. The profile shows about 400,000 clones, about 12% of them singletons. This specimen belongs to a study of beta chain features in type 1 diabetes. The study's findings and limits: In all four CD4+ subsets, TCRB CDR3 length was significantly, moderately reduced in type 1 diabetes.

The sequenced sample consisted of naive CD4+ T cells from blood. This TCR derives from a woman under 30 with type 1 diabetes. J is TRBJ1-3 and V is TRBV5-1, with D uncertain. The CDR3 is CASRQSGTGNTIYF. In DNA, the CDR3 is TGCGCCAGCAGGCAGTCGGGAACTGGAAACACCATATATTTT.